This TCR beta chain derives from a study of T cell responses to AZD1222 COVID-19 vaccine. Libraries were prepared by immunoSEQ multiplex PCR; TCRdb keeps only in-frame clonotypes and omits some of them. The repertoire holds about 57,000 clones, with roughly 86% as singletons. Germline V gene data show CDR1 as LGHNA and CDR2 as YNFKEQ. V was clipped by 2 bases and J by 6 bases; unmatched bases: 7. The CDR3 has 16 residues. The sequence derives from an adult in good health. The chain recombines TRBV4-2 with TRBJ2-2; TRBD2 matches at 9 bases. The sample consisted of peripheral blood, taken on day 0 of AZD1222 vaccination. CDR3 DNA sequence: TGTGCCAGCAGCCAATTAGCGGGAGAAGTTCCCGGGGAGCTGTTTTTT. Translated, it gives CASSQLAGEVPGELFF.